Described below is a single TCR beta chain sequence and its context. The germline V and J ends were trimmed by 7 bases and 0 bases, with 21 bases remaining between them. The V gene's germline CDR1 is SQVTM and CDR2 ANQGSEA. The CDR3 has 17 amino acids. The data were taken from a study of blood T cell repertoires in COVID-19. Overall study context: Some COVID-19 samples were acute and others convalescent; all came from the United States, Italy and Spain.

The protocol was immunoSEQ multiplex PCR, while the TCRdb copy is restricted to in-frame clones and leaves out a portion. The sample carries roughly 230,000 clones, about 91% recorded once. The sample comprised peripheral blood. This sequence originates from a woman aged 35 to 49 who had recovered from COVID-19. The chain employs TRBV29-1 and TRBJ2-2, with D possibly being TRBD1 (9 bases). This CDR3 is CSANRGQGLANTGELFF. CDR3 DNA: TGCAGCGCTAACCGGGGACAGGGACTAGCGAACACCGGGGAGCTGTTTTTT.